The 15 T cell receptor beta chains below all came from one sample that was sequenced in a study of blood T cell repertoires in COVID-19. Produced via immunoSEQ multiplex PCR; TCRdb's table is partial and in-frame only. Here the sample spans about 130,000 clones, 70% to 85% being singletons. The source material was PBMCs or T cells enriched from blood (not recorded which). These receptors were taken from a man aged 45-60 years who had recovered from COVID-19.

The chain links TRBV4-2 to TRBJ2-3, with 14 positions matching TRBD2. This CDR3 region has 17 residues. Germline V gene lookup returns CDR1 LGHNA and CDR2 YNFKEQ. Trimming at V came to 1 base and at J to 2 bases, leaving 2 bases not matched to a gene. The CDR3 sequence is CASSQGTSGGPTDTQYF. CDR3 in DNA: TGTGCCAGCAGCCAAGGGACTAGCGGGGGGCCCACAGATACGCAGTATTTT.

The CDR3 reads CAISESDSGGATDTQYF. The CDR3, as DNA: TGTGCCATCAGTGAGTCGGATAGCGGGGGGGCCACAGATACGCAGTATTTT. V usage is TRBV10-3 and J usage is TRBJ2-3; TRBD2 matches 11 bases. CDR3 size: 17 residues. Germline lookup yields CDR1 ENHRY and CDR2 SYGVKD. With 0 bases clipped from V and 2 bases from J, the junction kept 4 bases outside the gene matches.

The rearrangement links TRBV14 to TRBJ2-7; D remains unclear. V gave up 3 bases and J gave up 6 bases, with 9 bases separating them. Germline V gene data show CDR1 as SGHDN and CDR2 as FVKESK. There are 12 residues in the CDR3. CDR3 DNA: TGTGCCAGCAGCCAGGCTAGTTTCGAGCAGTACTTC. Its translation: CASSQASFEQYF.

This sequence joins TRBV5-1 and TRBJ1-6; TRBD1 is a possible D gene (5 bases). V was cut by 4 bases and J by 7 bases, with 15 bases left in between. CDR1 is SGHRS and CDR2 is YFSETQ in the germline V gene. The CDR3 totals 15 residues. The CDR3: CASSLVGGGNSPLHF. The CDR3 DNA is TGCGCCAGCAGCCTGGTTGGCGGGGGAAATTCACCCCTCCACTTT.

This chain links TRBV10-3 with TRBJ2-7; D ambiguous. The germline V gene has CDR1 ENHRY and CDR2 SYGVKD. The V end was cut by 4 bases, the J end by 7 bases, with 11 bases between. CDR3 size: 12 residues. The DNA of the CDR3 is TGTGCCATCAGTGCCACGGAGAGAGAGCAGTACTTC. Translation gives CAISATEREQYF.

This chain connects TRBV10-3 to TRBJ2-2, with 9 bases that match TRBD1. From germline, CDR1 is ENHRY and CDR2 SYGVKD. J lost 5 bases, V lost 6 bases, and 7 bases had no gene match. This CDR3 is 15 amino acids long. This chain's CDR3 is CAISNPGQGTGELFF. The CDR3 DNA follows: TGTGCCATCAGCAACCCGGGACAGGGAACCGGGGAGCTGTTTTTT.

CDR3 nucleotides: TGTGCCAGTAGTATCCAGGTAGCAGATACGCAGTATTTT. This sequence encodes CASSIQVADTQYF. V usage is TRBV19 and J usage is TRBJ2-3; D not certain. Germline CDR1 reads LNHDA; CDR2 reads SQIVND (reference sequence). The CDR3 totals 13 residues. V shed 3 bases and J shed 4 bases, with 8 bases lying between them.

CDR3 sequence: CASSRRTGDYGYTF. CDR3 DNA: TGTGCCAGCAGTCGGAGGACAGGAGACTATGGCTACACCTTC. The chain links TRBV27 to TRBJ1-2, with TRBD1 matching 7 bases. Trimming took 5 bases from V and 3 from J; bases not matched to a gene: 6. The CDR3 is 14 amino acids. The germline V gene has CDR1 MNHEY and CDR2 SMNVEV (reference sequence).

J is TRBJ2-7 and V is TRBV27; 11 bases match TRBD1. V shed 1 base and J 7 bases; nucleotides not matched to a gene: 9. This CDR3 region has 16 residues. CDR1 and CDR2 from the germline V gene are MNHEY and SMNVEV (reference sequence). The CDR3 nucleotides are TGTGCCAGCAGTTTATTTCAGGACAGGGGGCAGGGGGAGCAGTACTTC. This encodes CASSLFQDRGQGEQYF.

This sequence joins TRBV5-1 and TRBJ1-6, with 8 bases fitting TRBD1. Germline CDR1 and CDR2: SGHRS and YFSETQ. This CDR3 region has 14 residues. The V segment lost 2 bases and the J segment 9 bases; nucleotides outside the gene matches: 4. Written as DNA, the CDR3 is TGCGCCAGCAGCTTCGGACAGGGAGCTTCACCCCTCCACTTT. The encoded protein is CASSFGQGASPLHF.

CDR3 amino acids: CASSQGGNTIYF. CDR3 coding DNA: TGTGCCAGCAGCCAGGGGGGAAACACCATATATTTT. The V call is TRBV6-5, the J call TRBJ1-3, with D possibly TRBD1 on 6 matching bases. In germline, CDR1 is MNHEY, CDR2 SVGAGI. Trimming cost V 6 bases and J 4 bases, with 7 bases left between them. The CDR3 extends over 12 amino acids.

This chain joins TRBV7-8 and TRBJ1-2; TRBD1 matches 7 bases. CDR1 is SGHVS and CDR2 is FQNEAQ in the germline V gene. This CDR3 is built from 13 residues. The J segment lost 6 bases and the V segment lost 4 bases, leaving 5 bases of the junction unmatched. The CDR3 DNA is TGTGCCAGCAGCTCGAGGCAGGGGGATGGCTACACCTTC. It is translated as CASSSRQGDGYTF.

This chain connects TRBV6-5 to TRBJ2-7, with 7 bases matching TRBD1. The CDR3 loop spans 12 amino acids. The germline V gene encodes CDR1 MNHEY and CDR2 SVGAGI. V was clipped by 7 bases and J by 6 bases; unmatched bases: 6. CDR3 in DNA: TGTGCCAGCACCCTAACAGGGGTCGAGCAGTACTTC. Amino acids: CASTLTGVEQYF.

This clone has just a few counts. The chain carries TRBV2 and TRBJ1-1; 7 bases match TRBD1. Germline assignment: CDR1 SNHLY and CDR2 FYNNEI. The CDR3 runs to 16 residues. Losses at the gene ends were 0 bases for V and 4 bases for J; bases not matched to a gene: 8. The CDR3 reads CASSEAPRGQGTEAFF. The CDR3 DNA sequence: TGTGCCAGCAGTGAAGCGCCTAGGGGGCAGGGCACTGAAGCTTTCTTT.

The chain recombines TRBV28 with TRBJ1-2; D not resolved. Looked up from germline, CDR1 is MDHEN and CDR2 is SYDVKM. V was trimmed by 5 bases and J by 6 bases, leaving 19 bases between them. The CDR3 runs to 15 residues. The DNA of the CDR3 is TGTGCCAGCAGTCCCCCGACAAGGCCCTTAAATGGCTACACCTTC. Translated, it gives CASSPPTRPLNGYTF.